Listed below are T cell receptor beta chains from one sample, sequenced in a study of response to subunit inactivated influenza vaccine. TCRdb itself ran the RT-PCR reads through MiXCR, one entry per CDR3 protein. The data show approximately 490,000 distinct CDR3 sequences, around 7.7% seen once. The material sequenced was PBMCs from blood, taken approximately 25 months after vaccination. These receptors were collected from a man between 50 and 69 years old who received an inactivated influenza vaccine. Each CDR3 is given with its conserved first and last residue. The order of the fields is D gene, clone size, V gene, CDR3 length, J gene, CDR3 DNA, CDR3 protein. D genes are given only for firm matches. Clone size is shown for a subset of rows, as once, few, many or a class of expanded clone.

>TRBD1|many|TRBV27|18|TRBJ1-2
TGTGCCAGCAGTTTATCGAGGAGACAGGGGGCTCGTGGCTATGGCTACACCTTC
CASSLSRRQGARGYGYTF
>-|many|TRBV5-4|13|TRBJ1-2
TGTGCCAGCAGCTCCGACGGGAACTATGGCTACACCTTC
CASSSDGNYGYTF
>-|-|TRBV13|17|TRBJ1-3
TGTGCCAGCAGCTCCGGGACCCTTTCGGCGGAGGGAAACACCATATATTTT
CASSSGTLSAEGNTIYF
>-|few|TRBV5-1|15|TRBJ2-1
TGCGCCAGCAGTCCCGGGGGGACAGAGTACAATGAGCAGTTCTTC
CASSPGGTEYNEQFF
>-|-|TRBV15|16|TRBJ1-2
TGTGCCACCAGCAGAGATCGGACAGTCGGAAACTATGGCTACACCTTC
CATSRDRTVGNYGYTF
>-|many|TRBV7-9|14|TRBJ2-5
TGTGCCAGCAGCTTCCTGGAGGGAGGAGAGACCCAGTACTTC
CASSFLEGGETQYF
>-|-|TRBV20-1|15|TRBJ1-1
TGCAGTGCCATCCCCGGTGGGACTCCTGGGACTGAAGCTTTCTTT
CSAIPGGTPGTEAFF
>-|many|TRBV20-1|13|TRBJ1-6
TGCAGTGTGAGGGAGGAAGGCAATTCACCCCTCCACTTT
CSVREEGNSPLHF
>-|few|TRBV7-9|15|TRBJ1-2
TGTGCCAGCAGCCATCACGTGACAGGCCCCTATGACTACACCTTC
CASSHHVTGPYDYTF
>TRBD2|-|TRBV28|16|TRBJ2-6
TGTGCCAGCAGTTTATTACGGGGGGGGATGGCCAACGTCCTGACTTTC
CASSLLRGGMANVLTF
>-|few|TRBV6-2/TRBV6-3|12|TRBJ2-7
TGTGCCAGCTGGCAGGGATCCTACGAGCAGTACTTC
CASWQGSYEQYF